These 9 T cell receptor beta chains originate from one sample sequenced in a study of neurological immune-mediated disorders. One entry per CDR3 protein, called by TCRdb with MiXCR from the 5' RACE reads. The sample holds tens of thousands of distinct CDR3 sequences; 4.5% are singletons and the top ten take about 6.9%. Specimen: PBMCs. The source is a man aged 25-40 years with multiple sclerosis.

This clonotype came up many times. One end of the junction fails to match germline, which may point to a read error. The chain carries TRBV5-1 and TRBJ1-1, with TRBD1 as a possible D gene (5 bases). Germline values: CDR1 SGHRS, CDR2 YFSETQ. The CDR3 runs to 13 residues. The CDR3 here is CASSLTGGTEAFF. In DNA form, the CDR3 reads TGTGCCAGCAGCCTCACCGGGGGCACTGAAGCTTTCTTT.

This clonotype was detected ten times or more. The J gene is TRBJ1-2, the V gene TRBV5-1, with a possible D match to TRBD1 (5 bases). With 1 base removed from V and 2 bases from J, the gap between germline ends came to 9 bases. Germline V gene data show CDR1 as SGHRS and CDR2 as YFSETQ. The CDR3 has 14 residues. DNA for the CDR3: TGCGCCAGCAGCTTGAATCCAGGGAACTATGGCTACACCTTC. Its translation is CASSLNPGNYGYTF.

This clonotype was recorded many times. The rearrangement links TRBV27 to TRBJ2-3; D gene ambiguous. Trimming pared 3 bases from V and 3 bases from J, leaving 13 bases between. From germline, CDR1 is MNHEY and CDR2 SMNVEV (reference sequence). This CDR3 has 15 amino acids. Here the CDR3 DNA reads TGTGCCAGCAGTTTGGGCAGAAAAAGGACAGATACGCAGTATTTT. Its translation is CASSLGRKRTDTQYF.

This clonotype was counted ten times or more. V and J are TRBV7-3 and TRBJ2-3; TRBD2 agrees at 9 bases. In germline, CDR1 is SGHTA, CDR2 FQGTGA. The ends lost 1 base at V and 1 base at J; junction bases unmatched: 12. The CDR3 totals 19 residues. The CDR3 loop is CASSLRASGGPGGTDTQYF. CDR3 bases: TGTGCCAGCAGCTTAAGGGCCAGCGGGGGGCCGGGGGGCACAGATACGCAGTATTTT.

This clonotype was counted ten times or more. V is TRBV20-1 and J is TRBJ1-1, with D possibly being TRBD1 (6 bases). The CDR3 loop spans 13 amino acids. The V gene lost 4 bases and the J gene lost 1 base, with 10 bases spanning the gap. The germline CDR1 and CDR2 sequences are DFQATT and SNEGSKA (reference sequence). The CDR3 sequence is CSATRTANTEAFF. The CDR3 coding sequence is TGCAGTGCTACTAGGACAGCGAACACTGAAGCTTTCTTT.

There are a few counts of this clonotype. The J gene is TRBJ2-7, the V gene TRBV7-6, with D unresolved. Germline CDR1 reads SGHVS; CDR2 reads FNYEAQ. The CDR3 contains 10 residues. Trimming left V 1 base short and J 6 bases short, with 1 base between. The CDR3 DNA reads TGTGCCAGCAGCTTAGGCGAGCAGTACGTC. Its translation: CASSLGEQYV.

V usage is TRBV7-9 and J usage is TRBJ2-3; D uncertain. The V and J ends lost 1 base and 0 bases respectively, with 11 bases between them. CDR1 and CDR2 from the germline V gene are SEHNR and FQNEAQ (reference sequence). CDR3 length: 16 residues. The CDR3 nucleotides are TGTGCCAGCAGCTTAGACGGCACGGTAAGCACAGATACGCAGTATTTT. Translated: CASSLDGTVSTDTQYF.

This clonotype has just one count. The junction differs from germline at one of its ends, possibly a read error. The chain couples TRBV7-9 to TRBJ1-1, with TRBD1 matching over 8 bases. Per germline, CDR1 SEHNR and CDR2 FQNEAQ (reference sequence). The CDR3 loop spans 14 amino acids. CDR3: CVSSYGQGNTEAFF. The DNA of the CDR3 is TGTGTCAGCAGCTACGGACAGGGGAACACTGAAGCTTTCTTT.

This chain connects TRBV7-6 to TRBJ2-1, with TRBD1 matching over 8 bases. Germline V gene lookup returns CDR1 SGHVS and CDR2 FNYEAQ. V dropped 1 base and J dropped 5; count of bases not matched to a gene: 7. The CDR3 is 16 residues long. The CDR3 DNA follows: TGTGCCAGCAGCTTAGAGGCAGGGGGCCGGAACAATGAGCAGTTCTTC. Translation gives CASSLEAGGRNNEQFF.